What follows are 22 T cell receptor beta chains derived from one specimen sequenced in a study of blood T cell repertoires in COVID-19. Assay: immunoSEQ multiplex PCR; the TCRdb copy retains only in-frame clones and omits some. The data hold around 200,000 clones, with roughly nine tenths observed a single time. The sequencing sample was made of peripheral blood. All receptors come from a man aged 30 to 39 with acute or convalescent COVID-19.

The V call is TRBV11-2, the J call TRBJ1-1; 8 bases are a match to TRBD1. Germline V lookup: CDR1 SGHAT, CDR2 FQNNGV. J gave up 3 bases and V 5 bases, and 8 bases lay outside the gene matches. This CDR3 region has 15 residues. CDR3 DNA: TGTGCCAGCAGCCCCCGACAGGGGCGGGACACTGAAGCTTTCTTT. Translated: CASSPRQGRDTEAFF.

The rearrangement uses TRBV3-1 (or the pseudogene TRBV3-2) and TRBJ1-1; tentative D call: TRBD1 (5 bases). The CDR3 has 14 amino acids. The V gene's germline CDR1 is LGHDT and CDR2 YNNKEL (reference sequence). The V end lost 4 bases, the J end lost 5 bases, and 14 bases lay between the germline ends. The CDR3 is CASSPRSRGTEAFF. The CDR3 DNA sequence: TGTGCCAGCAGCCCACGGAGTCGGGGGACTGAAGCTTTCTTT.

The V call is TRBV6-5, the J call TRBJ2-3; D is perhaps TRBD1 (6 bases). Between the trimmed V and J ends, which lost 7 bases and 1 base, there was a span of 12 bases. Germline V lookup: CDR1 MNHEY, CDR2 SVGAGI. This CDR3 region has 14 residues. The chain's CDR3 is CASTRGSGTDTQYF. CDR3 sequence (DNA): TGTGCCAGCACGAGGGGGTCCGGCACAGATACGCAGTATTTT.

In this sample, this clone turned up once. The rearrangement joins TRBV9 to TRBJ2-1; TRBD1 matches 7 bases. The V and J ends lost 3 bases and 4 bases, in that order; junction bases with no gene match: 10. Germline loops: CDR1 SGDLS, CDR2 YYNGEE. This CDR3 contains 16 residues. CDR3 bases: TGTGCCAGCAGCGGAAGACAGGGTTTCCTATACAATGAGCAGTTCTTC. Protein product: CASSGRQGFLYNEQFF.

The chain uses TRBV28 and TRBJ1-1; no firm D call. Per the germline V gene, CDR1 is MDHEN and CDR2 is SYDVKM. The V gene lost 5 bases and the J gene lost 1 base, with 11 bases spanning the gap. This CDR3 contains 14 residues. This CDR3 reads CASSTGGKNTEAFF. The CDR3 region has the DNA TGTGCCAGCAGTACGGGAGGTAAGAACACTGAAGCTTTCTTT.

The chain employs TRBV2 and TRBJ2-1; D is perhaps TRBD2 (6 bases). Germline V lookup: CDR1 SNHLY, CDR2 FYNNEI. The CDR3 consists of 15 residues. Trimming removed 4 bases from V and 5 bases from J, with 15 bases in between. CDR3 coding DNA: TGTGCCAGCAGTGGAGGTCTAGCGCGAAACAATGAGCAGTTCTTC. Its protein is CASSGGLARNNEQFF.

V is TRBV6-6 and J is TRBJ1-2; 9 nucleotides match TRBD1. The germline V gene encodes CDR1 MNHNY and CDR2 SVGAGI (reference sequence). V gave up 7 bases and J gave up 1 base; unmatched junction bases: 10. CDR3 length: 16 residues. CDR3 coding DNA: TGTGCCAGCACCGGGACAGGGATCCGATTTAACTATGGCTACACCTTC. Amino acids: CASTGTGIRFNYGYTF.

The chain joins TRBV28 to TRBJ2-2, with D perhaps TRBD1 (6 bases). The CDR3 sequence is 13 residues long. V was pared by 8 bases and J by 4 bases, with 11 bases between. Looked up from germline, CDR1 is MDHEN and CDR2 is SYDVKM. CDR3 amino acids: CASQGWGTGELFF. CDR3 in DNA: TGTGCCAGCCAGGGGTGGGGCACCGGGGAGCTGTTTTTT. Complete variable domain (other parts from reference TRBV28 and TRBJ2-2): DVKVTQSSRYLVKRTGEKVFLECVQDMDHENMFWYRQDPGLGLRLIYFSYDVKMKEKGDIPEGYSVSREKKERFSLILESASTNQTSMYLCASQGWGTGELFFGEGSRLTVL.

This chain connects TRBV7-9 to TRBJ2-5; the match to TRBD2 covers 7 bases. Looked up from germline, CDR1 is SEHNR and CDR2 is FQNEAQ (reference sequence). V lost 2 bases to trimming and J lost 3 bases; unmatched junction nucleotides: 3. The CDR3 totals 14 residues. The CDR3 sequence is CASSLIGGEETQYF. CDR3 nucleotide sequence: TGTGCCAGCAGCTTAATTGGGGGGGAAGAGACCCAGTACTTC.

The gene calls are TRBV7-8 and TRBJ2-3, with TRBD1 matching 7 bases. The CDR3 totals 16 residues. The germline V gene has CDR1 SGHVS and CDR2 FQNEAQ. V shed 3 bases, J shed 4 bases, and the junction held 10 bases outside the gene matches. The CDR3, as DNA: TGTGCCAGCAGCTTTCGGACAGGCACTCTCCCAGATACGCAGTATTTT. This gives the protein CASSFRTGTLPDTQYF. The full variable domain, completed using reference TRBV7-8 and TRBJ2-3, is GAGVSQSPRYKVAKRGQDVALRCDPISGHVSLFWYQQALGQGPEFLTYFQNEAQLDKSGLPSDRFFAERPEGSVSTLKIQRTQQEDSAVYLCASSFRTGTLPDTQYFGPGTRLTVL.

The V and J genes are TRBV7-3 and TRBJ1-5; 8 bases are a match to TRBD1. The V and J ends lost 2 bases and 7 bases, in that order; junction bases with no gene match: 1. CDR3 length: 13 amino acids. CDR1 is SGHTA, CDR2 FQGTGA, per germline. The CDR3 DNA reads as TGTGCCAGCAGCTTAGACAGGGGCCAGCCCCAGCATTTT. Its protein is CASSLDRGQPQHF.

The CDR3 DNA sequence: TGTGCCACCGGAGCAAGAGAGAGAGCAGATACGCAGTATTTT. Translated, it gives CATGARERADTQYF. The rearrangement uses TRBV24-1 and TRBJ2-3; no clear D gene. The CDR3 runs 14 residues. Germline lookup yields CDR1 KGHDR and CDR2 SFDVKD. Trimming took off 9 bases at V and 4 bases at J, with 16 bases between the two ends.

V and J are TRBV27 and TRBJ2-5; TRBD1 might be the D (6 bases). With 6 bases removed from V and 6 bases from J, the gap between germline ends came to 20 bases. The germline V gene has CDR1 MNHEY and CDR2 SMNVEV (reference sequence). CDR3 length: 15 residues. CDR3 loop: CASSQTWDTPQTQYF. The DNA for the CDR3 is TGTGCCAGCAGCCAAACGTGGGACACGCCGCAGACCCAGTACTTC.

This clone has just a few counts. The chain's CDR3 is CASSLVYSGVQTFF. In DNA, the CDR3 is TGTGCCAGCAGCTTAGTATACAGCGGGGTCCAAACTTTCTTT. This rearrangement joins TRBV7-2 to TRBJ1-1, with D uncertain. This CDR3 region has 14 residues. Between the trimmed V and J ends, which lost 1 base and 12 bases, there was a span of 18 bases. Germline V gene sequence: CDR1 SGHTA, CDR2 FQGNSA.

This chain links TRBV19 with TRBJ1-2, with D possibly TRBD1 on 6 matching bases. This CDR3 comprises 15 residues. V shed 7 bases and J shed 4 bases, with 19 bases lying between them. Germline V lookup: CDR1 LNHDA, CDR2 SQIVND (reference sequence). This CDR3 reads CASNPSGQKAYGYTF. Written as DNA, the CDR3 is TGTGCCAGTAACCCGTCCGGACAGAAAGCCTATGGCTACACCTTC.

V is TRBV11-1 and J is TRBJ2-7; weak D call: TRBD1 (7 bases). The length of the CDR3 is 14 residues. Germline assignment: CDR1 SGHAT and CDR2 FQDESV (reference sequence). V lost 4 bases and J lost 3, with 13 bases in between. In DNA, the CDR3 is TGTGCCAGCAGCTCGCGGGACAGAATCTACGAGCAGTACTTC. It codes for CASSSRDRIYEQYF.

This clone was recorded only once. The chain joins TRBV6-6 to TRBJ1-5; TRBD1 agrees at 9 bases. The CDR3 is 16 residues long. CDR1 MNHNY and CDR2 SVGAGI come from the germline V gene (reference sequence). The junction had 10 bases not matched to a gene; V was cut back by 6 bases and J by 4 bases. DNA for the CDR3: TGTGCCAGCAGAAAATTGGGACAGGGAGATAATCAGCCCCAGCATTTT. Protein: CASRKLGQGDNQPQHF.

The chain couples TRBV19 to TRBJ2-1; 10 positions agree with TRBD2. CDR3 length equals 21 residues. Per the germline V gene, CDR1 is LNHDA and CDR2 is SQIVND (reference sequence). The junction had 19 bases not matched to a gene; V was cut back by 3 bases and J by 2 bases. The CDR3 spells CASSILMGPAGGPNTYNEQFF. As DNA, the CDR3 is TGTGCCAGTAGTATCCTTATGGGGCCAGCGGGAGGGCCTAATACCTACAATGAGCAGTTCTTC.

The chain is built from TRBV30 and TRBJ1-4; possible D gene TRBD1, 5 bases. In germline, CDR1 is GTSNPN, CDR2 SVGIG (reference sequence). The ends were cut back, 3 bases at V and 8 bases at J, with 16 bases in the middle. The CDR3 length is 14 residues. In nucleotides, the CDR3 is TGTGCCTGGAGCCGGGGGGGGTTTGAAGAAAAACTGTTTTTT. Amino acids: CAWSRGGFEEKLFF. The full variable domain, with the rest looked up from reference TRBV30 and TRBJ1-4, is SQTIHQWPATLVQPVGSPLSLECTVEGTSNPNLYWYRQAAGRGLQLLFYSVGIGQISSEVPQNLSASRPQDRQFILSSKKLLLSDSGFYLCAWSRGGFEEKLFFGSGTQLSVL.

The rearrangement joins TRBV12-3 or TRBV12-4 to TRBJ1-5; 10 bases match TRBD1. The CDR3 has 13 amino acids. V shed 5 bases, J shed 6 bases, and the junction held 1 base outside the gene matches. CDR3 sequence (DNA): TGTGCCAGCAGTCGGGACAGGGGTCAGCCCCAGCATTTT. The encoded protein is CASSRDRGQPQHF.

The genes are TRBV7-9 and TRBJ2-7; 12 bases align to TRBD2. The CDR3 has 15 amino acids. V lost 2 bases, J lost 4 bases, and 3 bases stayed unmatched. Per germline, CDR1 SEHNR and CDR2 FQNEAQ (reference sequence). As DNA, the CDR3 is TGTGCCAGCAGCTTAACTAGCGGGAGGACATACGAGCAGTACTTC. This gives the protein CASSLTSGRTYEQYF.

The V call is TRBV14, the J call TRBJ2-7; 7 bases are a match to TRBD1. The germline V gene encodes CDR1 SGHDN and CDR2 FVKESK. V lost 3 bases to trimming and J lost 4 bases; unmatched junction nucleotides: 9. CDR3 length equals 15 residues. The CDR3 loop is CASSQQTGRVYEQYF. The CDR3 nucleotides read TGTGCCAGCAGCCAGCAGACAGGGAGAGTTTACGAGCAGTACTTC.